This paragraph reports one TCR beta chain. The sample originates from a study of shared clonotypes between healthy human individuals. Libraries were prepared by immunoSEQ multiplex PCR; TCRdb keeps only in-frame clonotypes and omits some of them. The sample lists hundreds of thousands of clones, about 95% occurring once. This TCR derives from a woman aged 25 to 39 in good health. Source material: naive CD4+ T cells sorted from blood. Subset meaning: CD45RA+ positively selected.

In nucleotides, the CDR3 is TGTGCCAGCAGCTTAGTCGTGTCGGGCTCTGGAAACACCATATATTTT. Translation: CASSLVVSGSGNTIYF. The rearrangement links TRBV7-9 to TRBJ1-3; no clear D gene. Trimming stripped 1 base from V and 0 bases from J, with 10 bases between. The CDR3 contains 16 residues. Germline CDR1 and CDR2: SEHNR and FQNEAQ (reference sequence).